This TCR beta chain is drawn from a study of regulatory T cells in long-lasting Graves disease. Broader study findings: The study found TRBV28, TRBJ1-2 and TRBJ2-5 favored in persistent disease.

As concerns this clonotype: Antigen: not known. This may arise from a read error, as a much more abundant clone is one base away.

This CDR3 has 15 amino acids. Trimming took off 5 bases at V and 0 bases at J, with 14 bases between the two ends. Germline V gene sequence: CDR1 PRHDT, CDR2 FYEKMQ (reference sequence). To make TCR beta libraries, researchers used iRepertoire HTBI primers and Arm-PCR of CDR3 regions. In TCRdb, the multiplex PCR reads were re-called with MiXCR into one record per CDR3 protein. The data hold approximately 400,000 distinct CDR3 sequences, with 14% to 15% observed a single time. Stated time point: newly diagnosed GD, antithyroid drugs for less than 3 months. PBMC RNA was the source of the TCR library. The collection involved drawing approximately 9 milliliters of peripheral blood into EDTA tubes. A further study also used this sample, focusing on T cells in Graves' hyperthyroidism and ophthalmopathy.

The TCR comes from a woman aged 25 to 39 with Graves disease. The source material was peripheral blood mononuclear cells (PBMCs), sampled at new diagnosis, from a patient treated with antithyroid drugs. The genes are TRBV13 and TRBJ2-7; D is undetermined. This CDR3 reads CASSTWVLSSYEQYF. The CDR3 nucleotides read TGTGCCAGCAGCACCTGGGTGCTTAGCTCCTACGAGCAGTACTTC.